Reported below is one T cell receptor (beta chain). This CDR3 has 15 residues. Germline-derived CDR1 and CDR2 are SNHLY and FYNNEI. V was clipped by 6 bases and J by 8 bases; unmatched bases: 14. The record originates from a study of T-cell reconstitution after alpha-beta-depleted transplantation in children. Using unique molecular identifiers, the investigators prepared the TCRbeta library. TCRdb called the PCR reads again in MiXCR, with one record for every CDR3 protein. Among a few hundred thousand distinct CDR3 sequences listed, about 18% were seen once. The chain joins TRBV2 to TRBJ2-3; TRBD1 agrees at 7 bases. The clonotype was recovered from a human donor who donated a stem cell graft to a child with acute lymphoblastic leukemia. The sequenced sample was PBMCs from the stem cell graft donor, obtained from the stem cell graft. DNA for the CDR3: TGTGCCAGCAGCCCCTCGGGACAGATGGGACGTACGCAGTATTTT. Translated, it gives CASSPSGQMGRTQYF.